This record concerns one TCR beta chain sequence. The specificity of this receptor is unknown. Per-base quality was not reported, and no clone a single base away is much larger than it. Using the deep immunoSEQ assay, TCR CDR3 regions were amplified from genomic DNA by multiplex PCR. Genomic DNA extracted from each cell subset was distributed evenly over all wells of several immunoSEQ 96-well plates, and each plate served as one replicate. For sorted subsets, around 200 ng genomic DNA, equal to 25,000 to 35,000 T cell genomes, was loaded into each replicate PCR. The purified libraries were quantified using a Qubit 3.0 fluorometer, sized with a Bioanalyzer 2100, and then quantified again using the KAPA Library Quantification kit. Every immunoSEQ 96-well plate was sequenced on a separate single-read 150-cycle Illumina NextSeq 550 flow cell. For the original study's pipeline: Because only junctional sequences without quality scores were contained in the immunoSEQ output, filtering matching that applied to full-length reads could not be performed. To assign V/J genes and CDR3, sequences were annotated against IMGT germline references using PyIR, a Python wrapper for IgBLAST v1.9. Reads were filtered out if the reads had weak V/J assignments (E-value above 1e-6), no CDR3, stop codons, out-of-frame junctions, or ambiguous translated residues. A V3J clonotype was defined by an identical inferred V gene, J gene, and CDR3 amino acid sequence. To compute the percentage overlap between repertoires, the number of shared unique clonotypes was divided by the size of the smaller repertoire. Repertoire richness was assessed with RTK rarefaction, the Chao1 estimator, and Recon v2.1 estimates of unobserved clonotypes. Generation probabilities were computed with OLGA for all TCRbeta clonotypes obtained by the gDNA method from four donors. The immuneACCESS repertoire file appears here via TCRdb, limited to in-frame rearrangements. These files lack a portion of the clones; in checked studies, under half of the deficit traces to unresolved V genes, and the cause of the others is not known. V, J and clone size were drawn from that table, and D and trimming were deduced from the DNA. In this sample the table shows approximately 2,300,000 clones, just under 95% of which occur a single time. The ten top clones hold 0.37% of the sample.

From a lookup of the germline V gene, CDR1 and CDR2 are SQVTM and ANQGSEA. The junction carries 13 bases between V and J, which are trimmed by 4 bases and 7 bases respectively. Spanning cysteine to phenylalanine, the CDR3 consists of 12 amino acids. CDR3 DNA is the only sequence kept; it has 36 bases, read in frame from the first base. The source of the sample is a study of shared clonotypes between healthy human individuals (dated by TCRdb to 2019 to 2021). Notes on the research overall: A few men and a couple of women, aged 18 to 49 years, made up the cohort. Per donor, leukapheresis produced somewhere between about 0.94 and 9 billion PBMCs. The study deeply sequenced blood TCR repertoires of about five healthy adults to estimate repertoire size and the extent of clonotype sharing between individuals. Libraries were prepared and TCR repertoires were sequenced by different laboratories using diverse techniques, in order to increase sequencing depth and limit assay-specific biases. Per donor, three plates each were used for CD4 naive and CD4 memory, two for CD8 naive, and one for CD8 memory.

The donors were healthy, HIV-negative adults with no recently reported acute infections or vaccinations. Every donor was a Caucasian adult residing in Nashville, Tennessee, USA. CD4+ T cells were enriched by magnetic negative selection, after which naive cells were positively selected on CD45RA and the negative fraction was taken as the memory subset. After blood collection by leukapheresis, PBMCs were isolated using Ficoll-Histopaque density gradient centrifugation and then cryopreserved in the vapor phase of liquid nitrogen. Analytical flow cytometry was used to check the purity and quantity of every magnetically sorted T cell population. Genomic DNA was isolated from each sorted fraction and quantified by UV absorbance on a Nanodrop 2000c. Results the study describes overall, beyond this receptor: When a handful of donors were compared, the shared fraction of clonotypes was about 5% for naive CD4, 3.5% to 4% for naive CD8, roughly 2.5% for memory CD4, and less than 0.5% for memory CD8. Because the study included a small number of donors, the genetic and exposure-history diversity represented was limited. Sampling was restricted to blood, and TCR repertoires in tissues likely differ from the TCR repertoires found in blood. Pairwise subsampling led to the expectation that sequencing depth would affect the degree of clonotype sharing among donors. Compared with non-shared clonotypes, clonotypes shared by all four sorted-subset donors had higher generation probabilities. Naive subsets generally had larger estimated clonotype richness than memory subsets did. Incomplete sequencing was indicated by rarefaction of sorted-subset datasets, despite the large sequencing depth.

This chain is built from TRBV29-1 and TRBJ1-1; perhaps TRBD1 is the D gene, with 5 bases matching. Sequencing used naive CD4+ T cells from PBMCs. The sample's cell subset or site label, decoded: CD45RA+ positively selected. The receptor comes from a man between 18 and 35 years old in good health. Some clones in this sample may be carry-over from other donors' samples. The DNA reads TGCAGCGTTGGGGGTGGGGCTCGTGAAGCTTTCTTT. Its protein product is CSVGGGAREAFF.